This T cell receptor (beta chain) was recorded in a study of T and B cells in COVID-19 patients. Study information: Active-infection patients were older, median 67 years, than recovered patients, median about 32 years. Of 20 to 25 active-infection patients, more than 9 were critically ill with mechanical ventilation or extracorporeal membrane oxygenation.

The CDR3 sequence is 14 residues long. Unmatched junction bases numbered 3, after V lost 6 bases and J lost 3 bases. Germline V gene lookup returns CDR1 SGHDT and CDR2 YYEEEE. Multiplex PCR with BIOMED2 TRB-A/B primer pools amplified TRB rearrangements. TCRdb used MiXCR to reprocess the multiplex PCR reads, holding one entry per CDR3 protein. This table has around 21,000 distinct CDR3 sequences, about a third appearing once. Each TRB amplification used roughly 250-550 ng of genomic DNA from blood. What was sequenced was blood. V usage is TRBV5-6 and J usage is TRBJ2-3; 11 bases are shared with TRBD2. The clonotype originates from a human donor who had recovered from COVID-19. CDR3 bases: TGTGCCAGCATGATAGCGGGGGGGACAGATACGCAGTATTTT. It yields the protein CASMIAGGTDTQYF. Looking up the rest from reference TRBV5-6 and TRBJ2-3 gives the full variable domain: DAGVTQSPTHLIKTRGQQVTLRCSPKSGHDTVSWYQQALGQGPQFIFQYYEEEERQRGNFPDRFSGHQFPNYSSELNVNALLLGDSALYLCASMIAGGTDTQYFGPGTRLTVL.